A single sample gave rise to the 7 T cell receptor beta chains below, sequenced in a study of blood T cell repertoires in COVID-19. The protocol was immunoSEQ multiplex PCR, while the TCRdb copy is restricted to in-frame clones and leaves out a portion. The sample includes some 120,000 clones, around 80% of them seen just once. Sequences were obtained from peripheral blood. The receptors were gathered from a man aged 35 to 55 with active or convalescent COVID-19.

The chain couples TRBV18 to TRBJ2-7; 8 positions match TRBD1. CDR1 is KGHSH, CDR2 LQKENI, per germline. CDR3 length: 14 amino acids. V shed 3 bases and J 3 bases; nucleotides not matched to a gene: 4. CDR3: CASSPRTGNYEQYF. DNA for the CDR3: TGTGCCAGCTCACCCAGGACAGGGAACTACGAGCAGTACTTC.

This rearrangement joins TRBV4-3 to TRBJ1-1, with 7 bases fitting TRBD1. The germline V gene has CDR1 LGHNA and CDR2 YSLEER. V was pared by 3 bases and J by 2 bases, with 3 bases of the junction left unmatched. CDR3 size: 14 residues. In DNA form, the CDR3 reads TGCGCCAGCAGCCAGAACAGGGGTAACACTGAAGCTTTCTTT. It yields the protein CASSQNRGNTEAFF.

This chain uses TRBV5-5 with TRBJ2-5; possibly TRBD1 for D (5 bases). The V end was cut by 0 bases, the J end by 4 bases, with 16 bases between. This CDR3 spans 16 amino acids. Germline V gene sequence: CDR1 SGHKS, CDR2 YYEKEE (reference sequence). The chain's CDR3 is CASSLAVTEVRETQYF. The CDR3 DNA reads as TGTGCCAGCAGCTTGGCTGTGACAGAGGTCAGAGAGACCCAGTACTTC.

V is TRBV6-5 and J is TRBJ1-2; possible D gene TRBD1, 5 bases. Germline loops: CDR1 MNHEY, CDR2 SVGAGI. The CDR3 length is 14 residues. Trimming took 7 bases from V and 7 from J, leaving 19 bases between them. CDR3: CASTRGTGRGGYTF. In nucleotides, the CDR3 is TGTGCCAGCACTCGCGGGACCGGAAGGGGTGGCTACACCTTC.

This clone was found once. The chain links TRBV28 to TRBJ1-1; unclear D gene. The CDR3 sequence is 11 residues long. Trimming removed 8 bases at V and 1 base at J, with 5 bases between. Germline CDR1 MDHEN, CDR2 SYDVKM. CDR3 sequence reads: CASHKNTEAFF. In DNA, the CDR3 is TGTGCCAGCCACAAGAACACTGAAGCTTTCTTT. The whole variable domain, remainder taken from reference TRBV28 and TRBJ1-1, is DVKVTQSSRYLVKRTGEKVFLECVQDMDHENMFWYRQDPGLGLRLIYFSYDVKMKEKGDIPEGYSVSREKKERFSLILESASTNQTSMYLCASHKNTEAFFGQGTRLTVV.

This sequence joins TRBV9 and TRBJ2-3; TRBD2 agrees at 9 bases. CDR1 and CDR2 from the germline V gene are SGDLS and YYNGEE. V lost 4 bases and J lost 3; bases outside the gene matches: 6. The CDR3 consists of 15 residues. CDR3: CASSRSGSGTDTQYF. The CDR3 DNA reads as TGTGCCAGCAGCCGTAGCGGGAGTGGGACAGATACGCAGTATTTT.

J is TRBJ2-5 and V is TRBV5-1; tentatively, D is TRBD1 (5 bases). Per the germline V gene, CDR1 is SGHRS and CDR2 is YFSETQ. The CDR3 extends over 15 amino acids. Between the trimmed V and J ends, which lost 7 bases and 5 bases, there was a span of 21 bases. The CDR3 sequence: CASAKGQGGWETQYF. The CDR3 DNA is TGCGCCAGCGCAAAGGGGCAGGGCGGTTGGGAGACCCAGTACTTC.